Presented here are 27 T cell receptor beta chains from one specimen sequenced in a study of blood T cell repertoires in COVID-19. Libraries were prepared by immunoSEQ multiplex PCR; TCRdb keeps only in-frame clonotypes and omits some of them. The sample gives 250,000 to 350,000 clones, more than 70% of which show up once; about 10% is in the top ten. What was sequenced was peripheral blood. Receptor source: a woman aged 30 to 39 with COVID-19, enrolled during active disease.

This clone appeared a few times. This sequence joins TRBV7-8 and TRBJ2-1, with TRBD2 matching over 9 bases. Unmatched junction bases numbered 9, after V lost 0 bases and J lost 9 bases. The CDR3 spans 16 residues. Germline V lookup: CDR1 SGHVS, CDR2 FQNEAQ. CDR3 nucleotides: TGTGCCAGCAGCTTAGCCGCGGGAGGGCCAAAAGGTGAGCAGTTCTTC. Its protein product is CASSLAAGGPKGEQFF. Supplemented by reference TRBV7-8 and TRBJ2-1, the full variable domain reads GAGVSQSPRYKVAKRGQDVALRCDPISGHVSLFWYQQALGQGPEFLTYFQNEAQLDKSGLPSDRFFAERPEGSVSTLKIQRTQQEDSAVYLCASSLAAGGPKGEQFFGPGTRLTVL.

The chain employs TRBV28 and TRBJ2-5; 14 bases map to TRBD2. The CDR3 totals 16 residues. CDR1 and CDR2 (germline): MDHEN, SYDVKM. Losses at the gene ends were 5 bases for V and 5 bases for J; bases not matched to a gene: 7. DNA of the CDR3: TGTGCCAGCAGTGGGACTAGCGGGAGCCTGGGGGAGACCCAGTACTTC. It yields the protein CASSGTSGSLGETQYF.

This rearrangement joins TRBV5-1 to TRBJ1-3; a weak D match, TRBD1 (5 bases). This CDR3 contains 16 residues. The germline gives CDR1 SGHRS, CDR2 YFSETQ. Trimming pared 1 base from V and 1 base from J, leaving 12 bases between. The CDR3 nucleotides read TGCGCCAGCAGCTTGACAGGTTATGGTTCTGGAAACACCATATATTTT. This sequence encodes CASSLTGYGSGNTIYF.

The chain recombines TRBV28 with TRBJ1-5, with 9 bases matching TRBD1. This CDR3 has 15 amino acids. With V trimmed by 6 bases and J by 1 base, 4 bases remained unmatched. Germline loops: CDR1 MDHEN, CDR2 SYDVKM. The CDR3 reads CASRQTGGSNQPQHF. The CDR3 DNA is TGTGCCAGCAGGCAGACAGGGGGAAGCAATCAGCCCCAGCATTTT.

J is TRBJ2-7 and V is TRBV28; 9 bases are shared with TRBD2. Trimming removed 2 bases from V and 0 bases from J; junction bases left unmatched: 8. CDR1 is MDHEN and CDR2 is SYDVKM in the germline V gene. The CDR3 loop spans 17 amino acids. DNA of the CDR3: TGTGCCAGCAGTTTAAGGGCTAGCGGGGCTCGCTCCTACGAGCAGTACTTC. This gives the protein CASSLRASGARSYEQYF.

This chain uses TRBV7-8 with TRBJ2-3; 9 positions agree with TRBD1. CDR1 SGHVS and CDR2 FQNEAQ come from the germline V gene. Trimming took 10 bases from V and 2 from J; bases not matched to a gene: 7. The CDR3 length is 14 residues. CDR3 DNA: TGTGCCACCTCAAGGGACAGGGACACAGATACGCAGTATTTT. The encoded protein is CATSRDRDTDTQYF. Looking up the rest from reference TRBV7-8 and TRBJ2-3 gives the full variable domain: GAGVSQSPRYKVAKRGQDVALRCDPISGHVSLFWYQQALGQGPEFLTYFQNEAQLDKSGLPSDRFFAERPEGSVSTLKIQRTQQEDSAVYLCATSRDRDTDTQYFGPGTRLTVL.

The chain combines TRBV15 with TRBJ1-3; no definite D call. Germline CDR1 is LNHNV and CDR2 is YYDKDF (reference sequence). The CDR3 has 17 amino acids. V dropped 0 bases and J dropped 4 bases, with 16 bases sitting between them. For the CDR3, the DNA is TGTGCCACCAGCAGAGAAGTGGGCAGTCTGTCCGGAAACACCATATATTTT. This translates into CATSREVGSLSGNTIYF. The full variable domain, its missing parts supplied by reference TRBV15 and TRBJ1-3, is DAMVIQNPRYQVTQFGKPVTLSCSQTLNHNVMYWYQQKSSQAPKLLFHYYDKDFNNEADTPDNFQSRRPNTSFCFLDIRSPGLGDTAMYLCATSREVGSLSGNTIYFGEGSWLTVV.

This clone appeared a single time. In DNA, the CDR3 is TGTGCCAGCAGCCAGGAGCTAGCGGGAGGGGGTAATGAGCAGTTCTTC. Translated, it gives CASSQELAGGGNEQFF. This chain connects TRBV3-1 (or the pseudogene TRBV3-2) to TRBJ2-1; the match to TRBD2 covers 12 bases. The CDR3 runs 16 residues. Germline V gene lookup returns CDR1 LGHDT and CDR2 YNNKEL (reference sequence). The ends lost 3 bases at V and 7 bases at J; junction bases unmatched: 7.

The rearrangement uses TRBV28 and TRBJ1-2; TRBD1 is a possible D gene (6 bases). The V gene's germline CDR1 is MDHEN and CDR2 SYDVKM. The CDR3 length is 14 residues. V was clipped by 3 bases and J by 4 bases, with 12 bases between them. This CDR3 is CASSLSDRSYGYTF. The CDR3 DNA reads TGTGCCAGCAGTTTGTCCGACAGGAGCTATGGCTACACCTTC.

The rearrangement joins TRBV7-9 to TRBJ2-5; TRBD2 is a possible D gene (6 bases). There are 14 residues in the CDR3. The germline V gene encodes CDR1 SEHNR and CDR2 FQNEAQ (reference sequence). Trimming cost V 4 bases and J 5 bases, with 14 bases left between them. CDR3 coding DNA: TGTGCCAGCAGCTCCTATCGGGGGTGGGAGACCCAGTACTTC. Protein sequence: CASSSYRGWETQYF.

This chain links TRBV7-9 with TRBJ2-7; D is possibly TRBD1 (6 bases). The V end was cut by 4 bases, the J end by 4 bases, with 26 bases between. This CDR3 is built from 18 residues. Germline CDR1 reads SEHNR; CDR2 reads FQNEAQ (reference sequence). CDR3 in DNA: TGTGCCAGCAGCTCGCAAATTTCGGACAGTCGAACGGGTTACGAGCAGTACTTC. Translating it yields CASSSQISDSRTGYEQYF.

The J gene is TRBJ2-7, the V gene TRBV6-5, with D tentatively TRBD1 (6 bases). The V end was cut by 2 bases, the J end by 5 bases, with 10 bases between. Germline V gene sequence: CDR1 MNHEY, CDR2 SVGAGI. CDR3 length equals 13 residues. CDR3 sequence (DNA): TGTGCCAGCAGTTACGCAGGGGCCGACGAGCAGTACTTC. This encodes CASSYAGADEQYF.

V is TRBV19 and J is TRBJ2-2, with 8 bases matching TRBD1. The CDR3 contains 17 residues. Germline CDR1 LNHDA, CDR2 SQIVND (reference sequence). The J segment lost 0 bases and the V segment lost 6 bases, leaving 9 bases of the junction unmatched. In DNA form, the CDR3 reads TGTGCCAGTAGGGACCGCAGGGGGCTCGCGAACACCGGGGAGCTGTTTTTT. It yields the protein CASRDRRGLANTGELFF. Filled out from reference TRBV19 and TRBJ2-2, the complete variable domain reads DGGITQSPKYLFRKEGQNVTLSCEQNLNHDAMYWYRQDPGQGLRLIYYSQIVNDFQKGDIAEGYSVSREKKESFPLTVTSAQKNPTAFYLCASRDRRGLANTGELFFGEGSRLTVL.

The gene calls are TRBV3-1 (or the pseudogene TRBV3-2) and TRBJ2-1; 9 bases line up with TRBD2. Germline trimming cut 7 bases from V and 6 bases from J; bases unmatched to any gene: 1. Germline loops: CDR1 LGHDT, CDR2 YNNKEL (reference sequence). This CDR3 spans 12 amino acids. CDR3: CASKAGGNEQFF. CDR3 DNA: TGTGCCAGCAAAGCGGGAGGCAATGAGCAGTTCTTC.

The J gene is TRBJ1-1, the V gene TRBV28; no reliable D call. Looked up from germline, CDR1 is MDHEN and CDR2 is SYDVKM. The CDR3 extends over 16 amino acids. The V end was cut by 6 bases, the J end by 3 bases, with 20 bases between. CDR3 amino acids: CASRHIRTLRDTEAFF. DNA of the CDR3: TGTGCCAGCAGACATATTCGGACCTTGAGGGACACTGAAGCTTTCTTT.

The chain employs TRBV7-6 and TRBJ2-7, with 10 bases matching TRBD1. With 4 bases clipped from V and 1 base from J, the junction kept 4 bases outside the gene matches. The CDR3 has 15 amino acids. Per the germline V gene, CDR1 is SGHVS and CDR2 is FNYEAQ. CDR3 nucleotide sequence: TGTGCCAGCAGCTCGGGACAGGGGCAGTCCTACGAGCAGTACTTC. It specifies CASSSGQGQSYEQYF.

The genes are TRBV3-1 (or the pseudogene TRBV3-2) and TRBJ1-1; D remains ambiguous. The CDR3 loop spans 13 amino acids. V gave up 4 bases and J gave up 4 bases, with 10 bases separating them. Germline CDR1 is LGHDT and CDR2 is YNNKEL (reference sequence). This CDR3 reads CASSRVPGTEAFF. As DNA, the CDR3 is TGTGCCAGCAGCCGAGTCCCGGGCACTGAAGCTTTCTTT.

The chain links TRBV7-2 to TRBJ2-7; 8 bases are a match to TRBD1. Germline trimming cut 4 bases from V and 3 bases from J; bases unmatched to any gene: 2. Germline V gene data show CDR1 as SGHTA and CDR2 as FQGNSA. This CDR3 is built from 13 residues. The chain's CDR3 is CASSSTGVYEQYF. Written as DNA, the CDR3 is TGTGCCAGCAGCTCGACAGGGGTCTACGAGCAGTACTTC.

The chain joins TRBV24-1 to TRBJ2-5, with TRBD2 as a possible D gene (5 bases). The length of the CDR3 is 16 residues. The germline V and J ends were trimmed by 4 bases and 1 base, with 15 bases remaining between them. CDR1 and CDR2 (germline): KGHDR, SFDVKD. The DNA for the CDR3 is TGTGCCACCAGTGACTATCGGACTGGACCCCAAGAGACCCAGTACTTC. Encoded protein: CATSDYRTGPQETQYF.

The chain links TRBV13 to TRBJ2-7, with D perhaps matching TRBD2 (5 bases). Trimming stripped 0 bases from V and 4 bases from J, with 13 bases between. CDR1 and CDR2 (germline): PRHDT, FYEKMQ (reference sequence). This CDR3 region has 15 residues. The CDR3 loop reads CASSLGDASLYEQYF. In nucleotides, the CDR3 is TGTGCCAGCAGCTTAGGTGATGCTAGCTTATACGAGCAGTACTTC.

The chain uses TRBV28 and TRBJ2-7; 10 bases fit TRBD1. Germline CDR1 and CDR2: MDHEN and SYDVKM. The CDR3 is 16 amino acids. V was clipped by 2 bases and J by 5 bases; unmatched bases: 9. CDR3: CASSLVGTGASHEQYF. In DNA form, the CDR3 reads TGTGCCAGCAGTTTAGTAGGGACAGGGGCATCGCACGAGCAGTACTTC.

The rearrangement links TRBV7-2 to TRBJ2-3, with 13 positions matching TRBD2. The trim removed 4 bases at V and 3 bases at J, leaving 4 bases unmatched. This CDR3 spans 16 amino acids. Germline V gene sequence: CDR1 SGHTA, CDR2 FQGNSA. The DNA of the CDR3 is TGTGCCAGCAGCTCGGGACTAGCGGGACCGACAGATACGCAGTATTTT. Amino acid sequence: CASSSGLAGPTDTQYF.

The chain couples TRBV11-1 to TRBJ1-5, with D unresolved. Germline V gene data show CDR1 as SGHAT and CDR2 as FQDESV (reference sequence). The CDR3 runs 13 residues. Trimming stripped 1 base from V and 10 bases from J, with 11 bases between. DNA for the CDR3: TGTGCCAGCAGCTTAGGGGCGGGCCGTCCCCAGCATTTT. Translation gives CASSLGAGRPQHF.

V gene TRBV25-1 combines with J gene TRBJ2-7, with D unclear. The V gene lost 3 bases and the J gene lost 5 bases, with 17 bases spanning the gap. The CDR3 length is 15 residues. CDR1 and CDR2 from the germline V gene are MGHDK and SYGVNS. The CDR3 DNA reads TGTGCCAGCAGTGAGGCAGGAACCCTAAACGACGAGCAGTACTTC. Protein: CASSEAGTLNDEQYF.

The gene calls are TRBV19 and TRBJ1-2, with D unresolved. This CDR3 has 13 residues. V lost 5 bases and J 5 bases, leaving 12 bases between the germline ends. Per germline, CDR1 LNHDA and CDR2 SQIVND (reference sequence). DNA of the CDR3: TGTGCCAGTAGTGACGGGTCCAGATATGGCTACACCTTC. Translated, it gives CASSDGSRYGYTF.

The V call is TRBV9, the J call TRBJ2-1, with 10 bases lining up with TRBD2. The ends lost 0 bases at V and 2 bases at J; junction bases unmatched: 5. Germline values: CDR1 SGDLS, CDR2 YYNGEE. The CDR3 runs 17 residues. The CDR3 protein is CASSVAISGRPYNEQFF. CDR3 nucleotide sequence: TGTGCCAGCAGCGTAGCCATTAGCGGGAGGCCCTACAATGAGCAGTTCTTC.

This sequence joins TRBV3-1 (or the pseudogene TRBV3-2) and TRBJ2-7; tentative D call: TRBD1 (6 bases). Trimming removed 0 bases at V and 4 bases at J, with 16 bases between. The CDR3 extends over 16 amino acids. Germline-derived CDR1 and CDR2 are LGHDT and YNNKEL (reference sequence). The DNA of the CDR3 is TGTGCCAGCAGCCAAGACGGAGCAGGGGCGCCGTACGAGCAGTACTTC. Translating it yields CASSQDGAGAPYEQYF.